Included here is one TCR beta chain sequence, with context. Its matching antigen is unknown. This CDR3 comprises 14 residues. In germline, CDR1 is MGHRA, CDR2 YSYEKL. The data were taken from a study of CXCR3-negative and CXCR3-positive naive CD8 T cells. Study overall: The dataset comprises approximately 140 million TRB reads in total, with about 1.5 +/- 0.3 million reads per library.

Among CD8+ T cells, naive ones were CD45RO-CCR7+CD27+CD95-. UMI-tagged TRB cDNA libraries were built via 5' RACE. TCRdb re-called the 5' RACE reads, yielding one record per CDR3 amino acid sequence without DNA. In total, the table holds 150,000 to 180,000 distinct CDR3 sequences. General study findings and limits: Comparably high diversity was seen in both naive subsets, and much lower diversity in memory CD8+ cells. Naive cells positive for CXCR3 carried more hydrophobic TRB CDR3s than CXCR3-negative ones. Whereas memory cells differed, naive CXCR3-negative and CXCR3-positive cells shared similar TRBV-TRBJ usage.

The TCR originated in a human donor in good health. Some clones in this sample may be carry-over from other donors' samples. The sequenced material came from naive CXCR3+ CD8+ T cells from blood. Subset reported: CD45RO-CCR7+CD27+CD95- naive CD8+ T cells expressing CXCR3 (TNR3+). This chain joins TRBV4-1 and TRBJ2-1. CDR3 in amino acids: CASSQKRSYNEQFF.